The TCR beta chain described here comes from a study of T cell responses to AZD1222 COVID-19 vaccine. With V trimmed by 7 bases and J by 6 bases, 8 bases remained unmatched. CDR1 and CDR2 from the germline V gene are KGHSH and LQKENI. The CDR3 runs to 15 residues. Repertoires were generated with immunoSEQ multiplex PCR, while TCRdb's copy carries only in-frame clones and drops some. There are around 220,000 clones in the sample; roughly 94% occur only once, and approximately 1.5% lies in the top ten. Study outcomes and limitations: In the spike-specific TCR repertoire, nearly half reportedly target unmutated variant regions. Spike-specific TCR breadth and depth grew following two AZD1222 doses.

In regard to this clone: The antigen is undetermined.

The sequence came from an adult who received the MenACWY meningococcal vaccine as a control. This specimen consisted of peripheral blood, obtained 28 days after the second dose of the MenACWY control vaccine. This chain links TRBV18 with TRBJ1-4, with 10 bases fitting TRBD1. The CDR3 spells CASFTRQGAYEKLFF. As DNA, the CDR3 is TGTGCCAGCTTCACCCGACAGGGGGCATATGAAAAACTGTTTTTT.